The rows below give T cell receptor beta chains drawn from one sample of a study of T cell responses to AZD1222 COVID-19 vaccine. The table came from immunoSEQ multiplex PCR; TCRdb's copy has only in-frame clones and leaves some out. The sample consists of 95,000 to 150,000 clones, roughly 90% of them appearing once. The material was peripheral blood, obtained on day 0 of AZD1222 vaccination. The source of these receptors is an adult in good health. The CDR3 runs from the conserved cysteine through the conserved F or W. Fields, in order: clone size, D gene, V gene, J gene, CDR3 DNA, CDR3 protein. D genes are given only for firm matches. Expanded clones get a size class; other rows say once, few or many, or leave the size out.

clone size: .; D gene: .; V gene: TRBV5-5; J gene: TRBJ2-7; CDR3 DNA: TGTGCCAGCAGCCTCGGGACGGATTCCTACGAGCAGTACTTC; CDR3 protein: CASSLGTDSYEQYF
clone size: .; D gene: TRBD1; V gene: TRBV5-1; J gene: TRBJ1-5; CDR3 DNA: TGCGCCAGCAGCTTGGATGGACAGGGTGGCCAGCCCCAGCATTTT; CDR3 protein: CASSLDGQGGQPQHF
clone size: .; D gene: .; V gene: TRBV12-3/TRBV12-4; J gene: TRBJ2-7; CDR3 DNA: TGTGCCAGCAGTTTAAGACGGGGCGGTCAGTACTTC; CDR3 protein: CASSLRRGGQYF
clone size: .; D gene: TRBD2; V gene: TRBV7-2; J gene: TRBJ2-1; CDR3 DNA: TGTGCCAGCAGCCGGGGGGGGTCCTACAATGAGCAGTTCTTC; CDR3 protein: CASSRGGSYNEQFF
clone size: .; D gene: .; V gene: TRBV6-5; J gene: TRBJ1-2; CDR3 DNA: TGTGCCAGCAGTTTAATAGGGGAGCCGAACTATGGCTACACCTTC; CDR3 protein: CASSLIGEPNYGYTF
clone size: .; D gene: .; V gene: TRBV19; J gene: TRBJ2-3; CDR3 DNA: TGTGCCAGTAGTGCCGAGGGAGATACGCAGTATTTT; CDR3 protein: CASSAEGDTQYF
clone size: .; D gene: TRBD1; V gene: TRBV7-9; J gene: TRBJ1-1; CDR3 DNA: TGTGCCAGCAGCGCCCCAGGGGGACCGAACACTGAAGCTTTCTTT; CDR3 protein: CASSAPGGPNTEAFF
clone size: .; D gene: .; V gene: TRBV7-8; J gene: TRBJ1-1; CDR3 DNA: TGTGCCAGCAGCCCTGCACAGGGCTTCACTGAAGCTTTCTTT; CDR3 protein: CASSPAQGFTEAFF
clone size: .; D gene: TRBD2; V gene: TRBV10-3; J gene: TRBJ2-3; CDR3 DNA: TGTGCCATCAGTGAGTCGGGGACTACTTCCCTAGATACGCAGTATTTT; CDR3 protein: CAISESGTTSLDTQYF
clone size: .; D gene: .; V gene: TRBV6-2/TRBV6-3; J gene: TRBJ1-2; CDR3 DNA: TGTGCCAGCAGTTACTCGGGTGCGACCCTCTTCAGGAGGGGCTACACCTTC; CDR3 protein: CASSYSGATLFRRGYTF
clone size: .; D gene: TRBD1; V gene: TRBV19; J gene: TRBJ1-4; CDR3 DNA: TGTGCCAGTAGGGGGGGGGACAGGATTAATGAAAAACTGTTTTTT; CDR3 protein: CASRGGDRINEKLFF
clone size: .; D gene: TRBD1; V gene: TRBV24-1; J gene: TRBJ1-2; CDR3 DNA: TGTGCCACCAGTGATGGGGGGGACAGCGTCTACACCTTC; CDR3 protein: CATSDGGDSVYTF
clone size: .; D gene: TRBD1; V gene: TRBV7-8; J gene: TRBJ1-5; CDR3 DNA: TGTGCCAGCAGCTTATTGGGACAGGGCACAATTAATCAGCCCCAGCATTTT; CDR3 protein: CASSLLGQGTINQPQHF
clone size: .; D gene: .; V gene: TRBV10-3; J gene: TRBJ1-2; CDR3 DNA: TGTGCCATCAGTGCAGATAACTATGGCTACACCTTC; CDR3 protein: CAISADNYGYTF
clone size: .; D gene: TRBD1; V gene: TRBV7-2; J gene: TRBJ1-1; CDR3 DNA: TGTGCCAGCAGGCTCTCACAGGGGTACAACACTGAAGCTTTCTTT; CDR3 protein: CASRLSQGYNTEAFF
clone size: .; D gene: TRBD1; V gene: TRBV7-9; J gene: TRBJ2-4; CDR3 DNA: TGTGCCAGCAGCTTTCCGCCGGGACAGGGACTTGGAGCCAAAAACATTCAGTACTTC; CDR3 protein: CASSFPPGQGLGAKNIQYF
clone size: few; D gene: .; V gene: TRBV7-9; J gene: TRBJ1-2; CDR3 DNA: TGTGCCAGCTACAGTGGGGACACCCAAATCTATGGCTACACCTTC; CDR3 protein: CASYSGDTQIYGYTF
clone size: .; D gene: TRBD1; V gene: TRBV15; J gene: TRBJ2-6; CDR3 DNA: TGTGCCACCAGCGAGAGGGGGCCTGGGGCCAACGTCCTGACTTTC; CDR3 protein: CATSERGPGANVLTF
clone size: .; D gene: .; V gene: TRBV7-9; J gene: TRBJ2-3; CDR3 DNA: TGTGCCAGCAGCTTAATGACAAGAAGCACAGATACGCAGTATTTT; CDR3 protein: CASSLMTRSTDTQYF
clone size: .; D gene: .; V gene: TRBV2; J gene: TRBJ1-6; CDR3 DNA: TGTGCCAGCAGTGAATCGGTACAGGGTGACACCCTCCACTTT; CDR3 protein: CASSESVQGDTLHF
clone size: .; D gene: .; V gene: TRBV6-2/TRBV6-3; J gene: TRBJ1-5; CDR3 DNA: TGTGCCAGCAGTCCCGGGACACTATCTCCAGCACCCCAGCATTTT; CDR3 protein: CASSPGTLSPAPQHF
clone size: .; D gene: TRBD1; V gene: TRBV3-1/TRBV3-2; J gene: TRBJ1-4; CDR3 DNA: TGTGCCAGCAGCCGGGACAGGCTGAATGAAAAACTGTTTTTT; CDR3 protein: CASSRDRLNEKLFF
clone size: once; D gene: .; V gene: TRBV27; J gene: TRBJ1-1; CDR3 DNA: TGTGCCAGCAGTTTATCTAAGGGTCTACCCGGTACTGAAGCTTTCTTT; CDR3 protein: CASSLSKGLPGTEAFF
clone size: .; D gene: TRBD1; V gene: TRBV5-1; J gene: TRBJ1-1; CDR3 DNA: TGCGCCAGCAGCTGGGGGACAGGGCGCAGGACCACTGAAGCTTTCTTT; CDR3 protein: CASSWGTGRRTTEAFF
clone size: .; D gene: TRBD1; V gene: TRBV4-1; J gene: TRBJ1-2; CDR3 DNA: TGCGCCAGCAGCCAAGATGGGACAGGGCTTGGCTACACCTTC; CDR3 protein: CASSQDGTGLGYTF
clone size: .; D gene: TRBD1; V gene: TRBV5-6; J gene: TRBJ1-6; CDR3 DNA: TGTGCCAGCAGCTTGGGGGCACAGGGGAATTCACCCCTCCACTTT; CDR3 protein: CASSLGAQGNSPLHF
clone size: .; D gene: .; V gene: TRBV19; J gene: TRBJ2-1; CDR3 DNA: TGTGCCAGTACACCCCAATCCCGCGAAAATGAGCAGTTCTTC; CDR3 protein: CASTPQSRENEQFF
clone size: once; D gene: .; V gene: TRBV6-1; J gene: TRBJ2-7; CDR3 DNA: TGTGCCAGCAGTGAGTTGTTGGACACCACCTACGAGCAGTACTTC; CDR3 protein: CASSELLDTTYEQYF
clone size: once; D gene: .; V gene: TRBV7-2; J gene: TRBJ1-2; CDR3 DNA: TGTGCCAGCAGCTTAGCGGCCCTAAGGGATGGCTACACCTTC; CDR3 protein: CASSLAALRDGYTF
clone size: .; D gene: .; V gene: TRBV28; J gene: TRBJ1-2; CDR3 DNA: TGTGCCAGCAGCCCCGGACAGTCTAGTTATGGCTACACCTTC; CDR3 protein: CASSPGQSSYGYTF
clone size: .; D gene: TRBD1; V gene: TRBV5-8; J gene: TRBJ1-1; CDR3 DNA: TGTGCCAGCAGCTCGGGACAGGGGAGGATCACTGAAGCTTTCTTT; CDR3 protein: CASSSGQGRITEAFF
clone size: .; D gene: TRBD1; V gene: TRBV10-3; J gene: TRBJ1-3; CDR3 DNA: TGTGCCATCAACCGGGACAGCAACTCTGGAAACACCATATATTTT; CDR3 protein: CAINRDSNSGNTIYF
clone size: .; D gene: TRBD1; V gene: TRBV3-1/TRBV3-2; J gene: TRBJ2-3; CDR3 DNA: TGTGCCAGCAGCTTCCGACAGGGGGTAGATACGCAGTATTTT; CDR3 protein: CASSFRQGVDTQYF
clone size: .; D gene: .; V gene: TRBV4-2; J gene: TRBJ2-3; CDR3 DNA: TGTGCCAGCACCTTTAGCGACGCCCGGGGAAGCACAGATACGCAGTATTTT; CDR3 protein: CASTFSDARGSTDTQYF
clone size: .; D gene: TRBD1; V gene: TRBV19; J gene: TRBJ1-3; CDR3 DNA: TGTGCCAGTAGTATTGGGCCGCAGGGGGCACCTGGAAACACCATATATTTT; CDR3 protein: CASSIGPQGAPGNTIYF
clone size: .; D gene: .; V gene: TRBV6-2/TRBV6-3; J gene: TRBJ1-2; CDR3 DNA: TGTGCCAGCAGTTACCGGCACAGGGACCCTTATTCTAACTATGGCTACACCTTC; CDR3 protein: CASSYRHRDPYSNYGYTF
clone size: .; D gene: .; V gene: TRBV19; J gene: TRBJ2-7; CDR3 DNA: TGTGCCAGTAGTACGACCCTCGGGGCGCCGACCTACGAGCAGTACTTC; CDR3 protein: CASSTTLGAPTYEQYF
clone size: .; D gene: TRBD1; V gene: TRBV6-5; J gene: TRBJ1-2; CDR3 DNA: TGTGCCAGCACCAGACAGGGGACGGGAAACTATGGCTACACCTTC; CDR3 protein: CASTRQGTGNYGYTF
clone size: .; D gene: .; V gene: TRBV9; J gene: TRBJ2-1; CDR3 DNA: TGTGCCAGCAGCCCCTCGGACCTCCACAATGAGCAGTTCTTC; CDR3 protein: CASSPSDLHNEQFF
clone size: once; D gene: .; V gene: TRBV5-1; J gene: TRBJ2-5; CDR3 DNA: TGCGCCAGCAGCTTGTCAGGGGCCGAAGAGACCCAGTACTTC; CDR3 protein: CASSLSGAEETQYF
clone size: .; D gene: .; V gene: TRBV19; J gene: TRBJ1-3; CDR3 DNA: TGTGCCAGTAGTATCGAGATATACTCTGGAAACACCATATATTTT; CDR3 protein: CASSIEIYSGNTIYF